A selection of T cell receptor beta chains follows, all from one sample in a study of T cell responses to AZD1222 COVID-19 vaccine. Clones were sequenced by immunoSEQ multiplex PCR, and TCRdb holds only the in-frame ones, with some missing. The sample has about 150,000 clones, around nine tenths seen once. The sample in question was peripheral blood, obtained on day 0 of AZD1222 vaccination. The receptors were gathered from an adult in good health. Each CDR3 is given with its conserved first and last residue. The order of the fields is D gene, CDR3 length, V gene, J gene, CDR3 protein, CDR3 DNA. A D gene is named only where the DNA matches it firmly.

TRBD1,14,TRBV7-9,TRBJ1-2,CASGETGVNYGYTF,TGTGCCAGCGGTGAGACAGGGGTTAACTATGGCTACACCTTC
NA,10,TRBV20-1,TRBJ1-1,CSARITEAFF,TGCAGTGCCAGGATAACTGAAGCTTTCTTT
TRBD2,15,TRBV5-1,TRBJ2-1,CASSSTSGTYNEQFF,TGCGCCAGCAGCTCTACTAGCGGGACCTACAATGAGCAGTTCTTC
NA,15,TRBV7-2,TRBJ2-3,CASSLLKGRTDTQYF,TGTGCCAGCAGCTTATTAAAGGGGAGGACAGATACGCAGTATTTT
NA,13,TRBV7-8,TRBJ2-1,CASSLVAGNEQFF,TGTGCCAGCAGCTTAGTTGCCGGTAATGAGCAGTTCTTC
TRBD1,15,TRBV18,TRBJ1-4,CASSPSTGTNEKLFF,TGTGCCAGCTCACCGTCGACAGGGACTAATGAAAAACTGTTTTTT
NA,13,TRBV6-2/TRBV6-3,TRBJ1-1,CASSGPLNTEAFF,TGTGCCAGCAGTGGCCCCTTGAACACGGAAGCTTTCTTT
TRBD1,16,TRBV27,TRBJ1-2,CASRDRGQQVNYGYTF,TGTGCCAGCAGGGACAGGGGGCAGCAAGTAAACTATGGCTACACCTTC
NA,13,TRBV25-1,TRBJ2-5,CASSDGARETQYF,TGTGCCAGCAGTGACGGGGCCCGGGAGACCCAGTACTTC
NA,14,TRBV18,TRBJ1-3,CASSPGRNRNTIYF,TGTGCCAGCTCCCCGGGGCGGAACAGAAACACCATATATTTT
NA,12,TRBV10-2,TRBJ2-2,CASSDPSGELFF,TGCGCCAGCAGTGACCCGAGCGGGGAGCTGTTTTTT
NA,16,TRBV27,TRBJ2-2,CASRPHHGGNTGELFF,TGTGCCAGCAGGCCACACCACGGTGGGAACACCGGGGAGCTGTTTTTT
TRBD1,18,TRBV6-1,TRBJ1-4,CASSDPGFRGRANEKLFF,TGTGCCAGCAGTGACCCTGGATTCAGGGGGCGCGCTAATGAAAAACTGTTTTTT